The source of this T cell receptor beta chain is a study of shared clonotypes between healthy human individuals. General observations from the study: Represented genetic and exposure-history diversity was restricted by having few donors.

Only in-frame clones appear in the TCRdb table, and some are missing; sequencing was by immunoSEQ multiplex PCR. The repertoire holds 2.3 million or so clones, over 90% seen once, with about 0.39% in the top ten. As to this clone: Its antigen is not known. This sample also contains other DNA sequences that code for the same CDR3.

The source material was naive CD4+ T cells from PBMCs. The subset was: CD45RA+ positively selected. This receptor was obtained from a man aged 18 to 29 in good health. Some clones in this sample may be carry-over from other donors' samples.

DNA of the CDR3: TGTGCCAGCAGTTTGGCGAGCGGTAGGTCCTACGAGCAGTACTTC. Protein product: CASSLASGRSYEQYF. The chain carries TRBV27 and TRBJ2-7, with D possibly matching TRBD2 (5 bases). The germline CDR1 and CDR2 sequences are MNHEY and SMNVEV (reference sequence). Trimming removed 3 bases from V and 1 base from J, with 13 bases in between. This CDR3 has 15 amino acids.